What follows are 19 T cell receptor beta chains derived from one specimen sequenced in a study of CD8+ T cells in alopecia areata. The treatment is: oral pan-JAK inhibitor, 5-10 mg twice daily. Investigators isolated RNA and reverse transcribed it into cDNA to act as the sequencing template. Profiling relied on immunoSEQ multiplex PCR, and the TCRdb table lists in-frame clones only, not all of them. The top ten hold 2% to 3% of the sample, which has a few hundred thousand clones, 40% to 55% seen once. The sequencing here drew on CD4+ T cells sorted from blood, taken at approximately week 36, from a patient treated with tofacitinib. The source of these receptors is a human donor with alopecia areata.

V and J are TRBV5-1 and TRBJ2-6, with D uncertain. CDR1 is SGHRS, CDR2 YFSETQ, per germline. V lost 4 bases and J 0 bases, leaving 8 bases between the germline ends. The CDR3 runs 15 residues. The chain's CDR3 is CASSRASSGANVLTF. The CDR3 DNA follows: TGCGCCAGCAGCCGGGCGAGCTCTGGGGCCAACGTCCTGACTTTC.

This chain links TRBV6-5 with TRBJ2-7, with a possible D match to TRBD1 (8 bases). V was shortened by 6 bases and J by 6 bases, with 21 bases between the two germline ends. From germline, CDR1 is MNHEY and CDR2 SVGAGI. This CDR3 region has 15 residues. CDR3 DNA sequence: TGTGCCAGCAGGCCAAAACACAGGGGGGGGTTCGAGCAGTACTTC. Protein sequence: CASRPKHRGGFEQYF.

The chain carries TRBV15 and TRBJ2-7; 9 positions match TRBD1. Germline assignment: CDR1 LNHNV and CDR2 YYDKDF (reference sequence). This CDR3 region has 15 residues. V gave up 5 bases and J gave up 3 bases; unmatched junction bases: 8. Here the CDR3 reads CATSPLGTGHYEQYF. The CDR3 region has the DNA TGTGCCACCAGCCCCCTCGGGACAGGGCACTACGAGCAGTACTTC. The full variable domain, completed using reference TRBV15 and TRBJ2-7, is DAMVIQNPRYQVTQFGKPVTLSCSQTLNHNVMYWYQQKSSQAPKLLFHYYDKDFNNEADTPDNFQSRRPNTSFCFLDIRSPGLGDTAMYLCATSPLGTGHYEQYFGPGTRLTVT.

The rearrangement links TRBV4-3 to TRBJ1-2, with TRBD1 matching 7 bases. The V gene's germline CDR1 is LGHNA and CDR2 YSLEER. The CDR3 consists of 14 residues. The trim removed 2 bases at V and 5 bases at J, leaving 5 bases unmatched. This chain's CDR3 is CASSQPGQTYGYTF. The CDR3 region has the DNA TGCGCCAGCAGCCAACCGGGACAGACATATGGCTACACCTTC.

There are a few counts of this clone. The chain recombines TRBV11-1 with TRBJ2-1; D might be TRBD1 or TRBD2, each matching 5 bases. CDR1 and CDR2 (germline): SGHAT, FQDESV (reference sequence). The germline V and J ends were trimmed by 5 bases and 9 bases, with 17 bases remaining between them. CDR3 length equals 14 residues. The CDR3, as DNA: TGTGCCAGCAGCCGGGTGATAGGGGCGGGTGAGCAGTTCTTC. This sequence encodes CASSRVIGAGEQFF.

J is TRBJ2-7 and V is TRBV27, with 7 bases aligning to TRBD1. CDR1 is MNHEY and CDR2 is SMNVEV in the germline V gene (reference sequence). The CDR3 is 14 residues long. The V segment lost 2 bases and the J segment 2 bases; nucleotides outside the gene matches: 3. This chain's CDR3 is CASSLGTAPYEQYF. CDR3 in DNA: TGTGCCAGCAGTTTAGGGACAGCACCCTACGAGCAGTACTTC.

V gene TRBV30 combines with J gene TRBJ2-7; D is perhaps TRBD2 (5 bases). V was clipped by 5 bases and J by 2 bases, with 19 bases between them. The length of the CDR3 is 15 residues. CDR1 and CDR2 from the germline V gene are GTSNPN and SVGIG (reference sequence). The CDR3 loop is CAWGLGGGSPYEQYF. The CDR3 DNA sequence: TGTGCCTGGGGCTTGGGCGGAGGTTCCCCCTACGAGCAGTACTTC.

The sample holds a few counts of this clone. The V and J genes are TRBV28 and TRBJ2-4; 12 bases map to TRBD2. The CDR3 length is 18 residues. V shed 2 bases, J shed 0 bases, and the junction held 5 bases outside the gene matches. Per the germline V gene, CDR1 is MDHEN and CDR2 is SYDVKM. CDR3 loop: CASSLGLAGGLAKNIQYF. DNA of the CDR3: TGTGCCAGCAGTTTAGGTCTAGCGGGAGGGCTAGCCAAAAACATTCAGTACTTC.

This clone turned up a few times. This rearrangement joins TRBV7-2 to TRBJ2-1, with TRBD1 matching 9 bases. The CDR3 spans 16 residues. Germline CDR1 is SGHTA and CDR2 is FQGNSA. V lost 3 bases to trimming and J lost 10 bases; unmatched junction nucleotides: 13. The CDR3 DNA reads TGTGCCAGCAGCTTCCCGGGACAGGGTGCCGAAAGGGAGCAGTTCTTC. This translates into CASSFPGQGAEREQFF.

This chain connects TRBV27 to TRBJ1-3, with 8 bases identical to TRBD1. The CDR3 is 13 residues long. Germline CDR1 MNHEY, CDR2 SMNVEV (reference sequence). V dropped 5 bases and J dropped 7; count of bases not matched to a gene: 4. CDR3 region: CASSIGQGNTIYF. DNA of the CDR3: TGTGCCAGCAGTATCGGACAGGGCAACACCATATATTTT.

This clone has only a few counts. CDR3 region: CASSPGSLQNIQYF. Written as DNA, the CDR3 is TGTGCCAGCAGCCCCGGGTCTTTACAAAACATTCAGTACTTC. V usage is TRBV28 and J usage is TRBJ2-4, with no clear D. Trimming took off 6 bases at V and 5 bases at J, with 14 bases between the two ends. In germline, CDR1 is MDHEN, CDR2 SYDVKM. There are 14 residues in the CDR3.

The J gene is TRBJ1-2, the V gene TRBV6-5, with a tentative D call TRBD1 (6 bases). V lost 5 bases, J lost 7 bases, and 17 bases lay in between. The CDR3 has 14 residues. Germline assignment: CDR1 MNHEY and CDR2 SVGAGI. In DNA, the CDR3 is TGTGCCAGCAGTGAACACTTACAGGGCTCTGGCTACACCTTC. Protein: CASSEHLQGSGYTF.

V usage is TRBV5-4 and J usage is TRBJ2-5, with 9 nucleotides matching TRBD1. The CDR3 has 15 amino acids. Looked up from germline, CDR1 is SGHNT and CDR2 is YYREEE (reference sequence). Trimming at V came to 4 bases and at J to 5 bases, leaving 9 bases not matched to a gene. The CDR3 here is CASSRGTGRSETQYF. CDR3 nucleotides: TGTGCCAGCAGCCGAGGGACAGGGAGGTCGGAGACCCAGTACTTC. The full variable domain, with the rest looked up from reference TRBV5-4 and TRBJ2-5, is ETGVTQSPTHLIKTRGQQVTLRCSSQSGHNTVSWYQQALGQGPQFIFQYYREEENGRGNFPPRFSGLQFPNYSSELNVNALELDDSALYLCASSRGTGRSETQYFGPGTRLLVL.

This clone has more than one count but fewer than ten. This sequence joins TRBV29-1 and TRBJ2-2, with 7 bases matching TRBD1. CDR3 size: 14 residues. V shed 3 bases, J shed 3 bases, and the junction held 4 bases outside the gene matches. CDR1 is SQVTM, CDR2 ANQGSEA, per germline. The CDR3 DNA reads TGCAGCGTTGATAACAGGGGCGACACCGGGGAGCTGTTTTTT. It specifies CSVDNRGDTGELFF.

The V and J genes are TRBV2 and TRBJ1-1; D is unclear. The V gene's germline CDR1 is SNHLY and CDR2 FYNNEI. CDR3 length: 14 residues. The V end was cut by 6 bases, the J end by 0 bases, with 11 bases between. The CDR3 spells CASRLQRMNTEAFF. The CDR3 DNA sequence: TGTGCCAGCAGACTCCAGAGGATGAACACTGAAGCTTTCTTT.

The CDR3 sequence is CASSLGPGRQYF. CDR3 coding DNA: TGTGCCAGCAGCTTAGGTCCAGGCCGGCAGTATTTT. The V call is TRBV7-3, the J call TRBJ2-3; D remains unclear. The CDR3 is 12 residues long. Trimming took off 2 bases at V and 11 bases at J, with 11 bases between the two ends. Germline values: CDR1 SGHTA, CDR2 FQGTGA.

This chain connects TRBV27 to TRBJ2-5; tentative D call: TRBD2 (7 bases). CDR1 MNHEY and CDR2 SMNVEV come from the germline V gene (reference sequence). The germline V and J ends were trimmed by 6 bases and 4 bases, with 12 bases remaining between them. The CDR3 sequence is 13 residues long. CDR3 sequence: CASRRGGRETQYF. CDR3 sequence (DNA): TGTGCCAGCAGAAGGGGGGGAAGAGAGACCCAGTACTTC.

This clone was found many times. The chain couples TRBV25-1 to TRBJ2-2, with a weak D call TRBD1 (5 bases). Trimming removed 6 bases at V and 7 bases at J, with 12 bases between. This CDR3 spans 13 amino acids. In germline, CDR1 is MGHDK, CDR2 SYGVNS. The CDR3 DNA sequence: TGTGCCAGCAGCCCAGGGTACGGCGGGGAGCTGTTTTTT. Its protein product is CASSPGYGGELFF.

This chain joins TRBV18 and TRBJ2-5; 10 nucleotides line up with TRBD2. Germline loops: CDR1 KGHSH, CDR2 LQKENI. Trimming took 4 bases from V and 3 from J; bases not matched to a gene: 8. CDR3 size: 16 residues. The CDR3 DNA reads as TGTGCCAGCTCACTCCCCGTCCTAGCGGGAGAAGAGACCCAGTACTTC. It codes for CASSLPVLAGEETQYF. The complete variable domain, with remaining parts taken from reference TRBV18 and TRBJ2-5, reads NAGVMQNPRHLVRRRGQEARLRCSPMKGHSHVYWYRQLPEEGLKFMVYLQKENIIDESGMPKERFSAEFPKEGPSILRIQQVVRGDSAAYFCASSLPVLAGEETQYFGPGTRLLVL.